A single sample gave rise to the 3 T cell receptor beta chains below, sequenced in a study of cytomegalovirus exposure and HLA in healthy donors (dated 2017 in TCRdb). The library was built by means of the immunoSEQ multiplex PCR assay. The multiplex PCR relied on a mix of 60 forward primers for TCR Vbeta segments and 13 reverse primers for TCR Jbeta segments. As stored in TCRdb, this immuneACCESS dataset retains in-frame rearrangements with V and J assigned. A fraction of the clones does not appear; measured against another copy, unresolved V genes explain less than half of the discrepancy, and the remainder lacks a known reason. The table for this sample records some 150,000 clones. The top ten clones comprise approximately 2.4% of the sample. The sequencing sample was made of PBMCs. These receptors came from a man between 40 and 49 years old in good health and CMV-seronegative.

CDR3 nucleotide sequence: TGTGCCAGCACCCCCCAGGGGACAGCCAACACCGGGGAGCTGTTTTTT. It translates to CASTPQGTANTGELFF. V and J are TRBV27 and TRBJ2-2, with TRBD1 matching 7 bases. V trimming: 7 bases; J trimming: 2 bases; junction bases outside the gene matches: 10. This CDR3 contains 16 residues. Germline CDR1 MNHEY, CDR2 SMNVEV (reference sequence).

The chain employs TRBV9 and TRBJ2-7; the match to TRBD2 covers 8 bases. CDR3 size: 16 residues. Looked up from germline, CDR1 is SGDLS and CDR2 is YYNGEE. Trimming at V came to 3 bases and at J to 2 bases, leaving 10 bases not matched to a gene. CDR3 in amino acids: CASSAFNGGGPYEQYF. The CDR3, as DNA: TGTGCCAGCAGCGCCTTTAACGGGGGGGGTCCCTACGAGCAGTACTTC.

The chain uses TRBV5-4 and TRBJ1-1; 9 bases match TRBD1. This CDR3 is built from 14 residues. Germline assignment: CDR1 SGHNT and CDR2 YYREEE (reference sequence). With 4 bases clipped from V and 4 bases from J, the junction kept 5 bases outside the gene matches. The CDR3 DNA sequence: TGTGCCAGCAGCGGGGGACAGGGTATCACTGAAGCTTTCTTT. Translation: CASSGGQGITEAFF.